One and the same sample provided the 11 T cell receptor beta chains below, sequenced in a study of T cells in Graves' hyperthyroidism and ophthalmopathy. RNA transcripts provided the source from which TCR beta CDR3 regions were amplified. When the TCR CDR3 underwent first-round RT-PCR, the HTBI primer set was used. TCRdb re-derived calls from the multiplex PCR reads in MiXCR, one entry per CDR3 protein. The table has approximately 560,000 distinct CDR3 sequences, approximately 14% seen once. The sequenced sample was blood. These receptors were obtained from a woman under 40 with Graves' hyperthyroidism.

This clonotype showed up many times. The rearrangement joins TRBV2 to TRBJ1-6, with 7 bases aligning to TRBD1. Germline-derived CDR1 and CDR2 are SNHLY and FYNNEI. After removal of 9 bases from V and 7 bases from J, the junction contained 6 bases not matched to a gene. The CDR3 has 13 residues. The CDR3 region has the DNA TGTGCCAGTACCAGGGGGTCAAATTCACCCCTCCACTTT. Translated, it gives CASTRGSNSPLHF.

The rearrangement links TRBV12-3 or TRBV12-4 to TRBJ1-1, with a possible D match to TRBD1 (6 bases). Trimming shortened V by 5 bases and J by 3 bases, and 13 bases separated the two germline ends. The CDR3 has 14 amino acids. The CDR3 DNA reads TGTGCCAGCAGTCCCTGGGGGGCCGACACTGAAGCTTTCTTT. Protein product: CASSPWGADTEAFF.

This clonotype was found many times. Sequence at one end of the junction differs from germline and may be a read error. This chain uses TRBV7-3 with TRBJ1-1; 9 bases align to TRBD1. CDR1 is SGHTA and CDR2 is FQGTGA in the germline V gene. The CDR3 consists of 13 residues. CDR3 nucleotides: TGCGCCAGCAGCTGGGACAGGGACACTGAAGCTTTCTTT. This encodes CASSWDRDTEAFF.

The chain links TRBV5-1 to TRBJ2-1; D is undetermined. This CDR3 has 11 amino acids. V was trimmed by 6 bases and J by 5 bases, leaving 6 bases between them. The germline V gene encodes CDR1 SGHRS and CDR2 YFSETQ. CDR3 loop: CASMENNEQFF. Here the CDR3 DNA reads TGCGCCAGCATGGAAAACAATGAGCAGTTCTTC.

The chain is built from TRBV11-2 and TRBJ2-7, with D hard to call. Germline loops: CDR1 SGHAT, CDR2 FQNNGV. Trimming stripped 2 bases from V and 0 bases from J, with 11 bases between. The CDR3 length is 15 residues. CDR3: CASSLLAASSYEQYF. CDR3 DNA sequence: TGTGCCAGCAGCTTATTGGCGGCCAGCTCCTACGAGCAGTACTTC. Full variable domain (outside the CDR3, taken from reference TRBV11-2 and TRBJ2-7): EAGVAQSPRYKIIEKRQSVAFWCNPISGHATLYWYQQILGQGPKLLIQFQNNGVVDDSQLPKDRFSAERLKGVDSTLKIQPAKLEDSAVYLCASSLLAASSYEQYFGPGTRLTVT.

Many counts were recorded for this clonotype. The chain links TRBV27 to TRBJ2-2; weak D call: TRBD2 (6 bases). CDR1 and CDR2 (germline): MNHEY, SMNVEV (reference sequence). This CDR3 spans 17 amino acids. V was pared by 6 bases and J by 3 bases, with 20 bases between. The CDR3 region is CASSTQYGRLDTGELFF. CDR3 in DNA: TGTGCCAGCAGCACTCAGTACGGGAGACTCGACACCGGGGAGCTGTTTTTT.

The rearrangement joins TRBV29-1 to TRBJ2-1, with 12 bases matching TRBD1. There are 14 residues in the CDR3. CDR1 and CDR2 from the germline V gene are SQVTM and ANQGSEA. Losses at the gene ends were 3 bases for V and 7 bases for J; bases not matched to a gene: 4. CDR3 sequence reads: CSVDWDRGRNEQFF. DNA for the CDR3: TGCAGCGTTGATTGGGACAGGGGGCGGAATGAGCAGTTCTTC.

The genes are TRBV5-8 and TRBJ2-2, with 7 bases lining up with TRBD2. This CDR3 region has 17 residues. Unmatched junction bases numbered 13, after V lost 0 bases and J lost 8 bases. CDR1 is SGHTS and CDR2 is YDEGEE in the germline V gene. The CDR3 sequence is CASSLEDLRGGRGELFF. DNA for the CDR3: TGTGCCAGCAGCTTGGAAGATTTGCGGGGAGGGAGAGGGGAGCTGTTTTTT.

This clonotype was observed at least ten times. The rearrangement links TRBV6-2 or TRBV6-3 to TRBJ2-7; TRBD2 aligns across 14 bases. The CDR3 is 17 residues long. In germline, CDR1 is MNHEY, CDR2 SVGEGT. The V segment lost 7 bases and the J segment 5 bases; nucleotides outside the gene matches: 13. In DNA form, the CDR3 reads TGTGCCAGCACTCTCCAGGGACTAGCGGGAGCGGAGAACGAGCAGTACTTC. Translation gives CASTLQGLAGAENEQYF.

Remarks on this clonotype: This may be a read error, as it is one base from a much larger clone. The genes are TRBV12-3 or TRBV12-4 and TRBJ1-5; the D is unclear. The CDR3 sequence is 12 residues long. Trimming pared 5 bases from V and 5 bases from J, leaving 7 bases between. CDR3 loop: CASSTADQPQHF. The CDR3 DNA sequence: TGTGCCAGCAGTACCGCTGATCAGCCCCAGCATTTT.

This clonotype came up many times. This chain links TRBV9 with TRBJ2-7, with 11 bases lining up with TRBD1. The CDR3 has 14 residues. Trimming removed 2 bases from V and 7 bases from J; junction bases left unmatched: 5. Germline-derived CDR1 and CDR2 are SGDLS and YYNGEE. CDR3 loop: CASSVGTGGSEQYF. The CDR3 coding sequence is TGTGCCAGCAGCGTCGGGACAGGGGGAAGTGAGCAGTACTTC.